This T cell receptor beta chain comes out of a study of T cells in women clearing cervical HPV infection. Study summary: Blood came at first lesion visit for cases, post-clearance for controls.

Note on this clone: Its antigen is still unknown. Read sequence stops 3 residues before the CDR3 end, and the germline J gene provides the missing end.

Whole-study findings and limits: Combining TCR richness with V gene abundances gave approximately 0.84 AUC. CIN3+ cases had significantly higher TCR repertoire richness than controls, but evenness did not differ.

The CDR3 spans 13 residues. Germline V CDR1 and CDR2: SGHAT, FQNNGV. V was trimmed by 5 bases and J by 0 bases, leaving 6 bases between them. Measured with immunoSEQ multiplex PCR; TCRdb has only the in-frame clones, and not every one. In total, the table holds 15,000 to 20,000 clones. Input material: blood buffy coat. The V and J genes are TRBV11-2 and TRBJ2-3; no reliable D call. The source is a woman between 18 and 69 years old with a cervical HPV16 infection that either progressed to CIN3+ or cleared (not recorded which). Partial CDR3 DNA: TGTGCCAGCAGCCCCTTAAGCACAGATACG. Translation gives CASSPLSTDT. The whole CDR3 protein reads CASSPLSTDTQYF.